This TCR beta chain was documented in a study of shared clonotypes between healthy human individuals. In the study overall: Per donor, three plates held CD4 naive cells, three held CD4 memory, two held CD8 naive and one held CD8 memory.

Notes on the study in general: Of the naive CD4 clonotypes, about 5% were shared across a handful of donors.

The deep-level immunoSEQ assay was used. Investigators spread the genomic DNA of each subset evenly over several immunoSEQ plates. The data were produced by immunoSEQ multiplex PCR, yet TCRdb's version contains in-frame clones alone and is incomplete. The sample includes about 1.9 million clones, over 85% seen only once; the top ten take around 1.7%. Looked up from germline, CDR1 is MNHNY and CDR2 is SVGAGI (reference sequence). The CDR3 totals 15 residues. V was clipped by 6 bases and J by 9 bases; unmatched bases: 10. Notes on this clone: Its specificity is not known.

CD45RO-negative, CCR7-selected cells formed the naive CD8 fraction, which excluded terminally differentiated effector memory CD45RA+ cells. Sequenced material: naive CD8+ T cells from PBMCs. This rearrangement joins TRBV6-6 to TRBJ2-1; TRBD2 agrees at 11 bases. This clonotype was sampled from a man aged 18 to 30 in good health. Some clones in this sample may be carry-over from other donors' samples. CDR3 in amino acids: CASSIIAGGQPEQFF. CDR3 in DNA: TGTGCCAGCAGCATTATAGCGGGAGGGCAACCTGAGCAGTTCTTC.